The 2 T cell receptor beta chains in this list originate from one sample, sequenced in a study of cytomegalovirus exposure and HLA in healthy donors. Use of 60 Vbeta and 13 Jbeta primers characterized the PCR. Profiling relied on immunoSEQ multiplex PCR, and the TCRdb table lists in-frame clones only, not all of them. The data show some 130,000 clones, more than 70% seen once. The material sequenced was PBMCs. These receptors all come from a man aged 50 to 60 in good health and CMV-seropositive.

This clone was recorded only once. The gene calls are TRBV6-5 and TRBJ1-1; perhaps TRBD1 as D (6 bases). The V end lost 7 bases, the J end lost 4 bases, and 10 bases lay between the germline ends. Germline values: CDR1 MNHEY, CDR2 SVGAGI. This CDR3 comprises 12 residues. CDR3 nucleotides: TGTGCCAGCACTAGCAGGGGCACTGAAGCTTTCTTT. Translated, it gives CASTSRGTEAFF.

The chain links TRBV6-5 to TRBJ2-4; TRBD1 agrees at 10 bases. V was clipped by 0 bases and J by 4 bases; unmatched bases: 3. There are 16 residues in the CDR3. Germline assignment: CDR1 MNHEY and CDR2 SVGAGI. CDR3: CASSYSRTGGKNIQYF. The CDR3 DNA reads as TGTGCCAGCAGTTACTCCCGGACAGGGGGAAAAAACATTCAGTACTTC.